This T cell receptor (beta chain) was sequenced during a study of Graves' ophthalmopathy and Graves' hyperthyroidism. Study-wide points: Predictions made by the model for ophthalmopathy progression reached 70% to 71% sensitivity and around 73% specificity.

Each donor who had ophthalmopathy showed moderate-to-severe activity, a CAS of ≥3, a NOSPECS of ≥4, and a duration under 3 months. This clonotype was seen at least ten times. Its target is not known. The V gene's germline CDR1 is SNHLY and CDR2 FYNNEI. The germline V and J ends were trimmed by 4 bases and 2 bases, with 15 bases remaining between them. The CDR3 sequence is 15 residues long. Researchers took RNA transcripts and amplified TCR beta CDR3 regions from them. HTBI primers served in a first-round RT-PCR, which a second-round multiplex PCR followed. One entry per CDR3 protein, called by TCRdb with MiXCR from the multiplex PCR reads. The table has 340,000 or so distinct CDR3 sequences, around a sixth seen once; the top ten hold 9% to 15%.

The sequenced sample consisted of peripheral blood. The chain is built from TRBV2 and TRBJ2-7; tentative D call: TRBD2 (6 bases). This TCR was sampled from an adult man with Graves' ophthalmopathy. CDR3 coding DNA: TGTGCCAGCAGTGGTGTCGCTAGCGAGACCTACGAGCAGTACTTC. It translates to CASSGVASETYEQYF.